This TCR beta chain emerged from a study of shared clonotypes between healthy human individuals. Broader study findings: When naive CD4 clonotypes were compared across a few donors, around 5% were shared.

A remark on this clone: Its antigen is still unknown.

The ends were cut back, 6 bases at V and 5 bases at J, with 20 bases in the middle. This CDR3 contains 17 residues. Germline-derived CDR1 and CDR2 are MDHEN and SYDVKM. In the original workflow: Filtering differed because ImmunoSEQ produced junction-only sequences that carried no quality scores. TCRdb keeps only in-frame clones here, not all; method: immunoSEQ multiplex PCR. The V and J calls and the clone size are those of that table, but D and trimming were determined from the DNA. The sample holds about 2 million clones; about 95% are singletons and the top ten take 1% to 1.5%. Naive CD8 isolation took CD45RO-negative cells positively selected for CCR7 and excluded terminally differentiated effector memory CD45RA+ cells. The healthy adult donors were HIV-negative and reported no recent acute infections or vaccinations.

Sample: naive CD8+ T cells sorted from blood. The TCR comes from a man aged 18-30 years in good health. The V and J genes are TRBV28 and TRBJ1-6, with a tentative D call TRBD1 (5 bases). CDR3 residues: CASSQTEGWADNSPLHF. CDR3 DNA sequence: TGTGCCAGCAGCCAGACCGAGGGGTGGGCGGATAATTCACCCCTCCACTTT. The full variable domain, its missing parts supplied by reference TRBV28 and TRBJ1-6, is DVKVTQSSRYLVKRTGEKVFLECVQDMDHENMFWYRQDPGLGLRLIYFSYDVKMKEKGDIPEGYSVSREKKERFSLILESASTNQTSMYLCASSQTEGWADNSPLHFGNGTRLTVT.